Listed below are T cell receptor beta chains from one sample, sequenced in a study of early T cells in non-severe SARS-CoV-2 infection. TCRdb processed the 5' RACE reads anew with MiXCR; each CDR3 protein has one entry. The sample lists roughly 80,000 distinct CDR3 sequences; about 9.6% were seen once. The sample comprised whole blood. Receptor source: an adult who was a healthcare worker with PCR-confirmed SARS-CoV-2 infection or an uninfected control (not recorded which). Both conserved end residues are part of each CDR3. D genes are given only for firm matches. Size tells how often a clone was seen (once, few, many) or the class of an expanded clone, and some rows leave it out.

>TRBV3-1|TRBJ1-1|TRBD1|many
TGTGCCAGCAGCCTGTTCGGGACAGGGCGTGAAGCTTTCTTT
CASSLFGTGREAFF
>TRBV12-3/TRBV12-4|TRBJ2-1|TRBD2|.
TGTGCCAGCGGAATAGCGGGCGCATACAATGAGCAGTTCTTC
CASGIAGAYNEQFF
>TRBV7-9|TRBJ2-3|.|many
TGTGCCAGCAGCTCACCCCAACTAGCTTTCAATTGGGCGCAGTATTTT
CASSSPQLAFNWAQYF
>TRBV12-3/TRBV12-4|TRBJ2-1|.|few
TGCGCCAGCAAATCGTCTAGAGCCAATGAGCAGTTCTTC
CASKSSRANEQFF
>TRBV4-2|TRBJ2-2|TRBD1|many
TGTGCCAGCAGCCAAGGAGGGACAGCTGACAGGGAGCTGTTTTTT
CASSQGGTADRELFF
>TRBV27|TRBJ2-7|.|few
TGTGCCAGCAGTTTATTATACGGCGAGCAGTACTTC
CASSLLYGEQYF
>TRBV2|TRBJ2-7|.|few
TGTGCCAGCAGTGAAGCAGGGGGGTATGGGAATTACGAGCAGTACTTC
CASSEAGGYGNYEQYF
>TRBV27|TRBJ1-5|.|many
TGTGCCAGCAGTTTAATGGGACAGCCCCAGCATTTT
CASSLMGQPQHF
>TRBV7-8|TRBJ1-5|TRBD1|many
TGTGCCAGCAGCACCGCGACAGGGATGAATCAGCCCCAGCATTTT
CASSTATGMNQPQHF
>TRBV10-1|TRBJ2-3|TRBD2|few
TGCGCCAGCAGCGATGGGACTAGCGGGAGAGATACGCAGTATTTT
CASSDGTSGRDTQYF